The 27 T cell receptor beta chains below were found in one sample sequenced in a study of cytomegalovirus exposure and HLA in healthy donors. The PCR contained 60 Vbeta and 13 Jbeta primers. The protocol was immunoSEQ multiplex PCR, while the TCRdb copy is restricted to in-frame clones and leaves out a portion. Of 70,000 to 90,000 clones listed, 65% to 70% were seen once; the top ten hold roughly 22%. The sample comprised PBMCs. The source is a man aged 40-49 years in good health and CMV-seropositive.

The chain links TRBV7-2 to TRBJ2-7; 12 nucleotides line up with TRBD2. Losses at the gene ends were 3 bases for V and 7 bases for J; bases not matched to a gene: 7. The CDR3 contains 15 residues. The V gene's germline CDR1 is SGHTA and CDR2 FQGNSA. CDR3 in DNA: TGTGCCAGCAGCTTCGGACTAGCGGGGCCCCTGGAGCAGTACTTC. Residues: CASSFGLAGPLEQYF.

This clone has just one count. This chain joins TRBV6-6 and TRBJ1-6, with D perhaps TRBD1 (5 bases). The V gene's germline CDR1 is MNHNY and CDR2 SVGAGI (reference sequence). This CDR3 has 15 amino acids. Trimming took 3 bases from V and 7 from J, leaving 13 bases between them. CDR3 sequence: CASSYIGTDNSPLHF. CDR3 sequence (DNA): TGTGCCAGCAGTTATATCGGGACTGACAATTCACCCCTCCACTTT.

The rearrangement links TRBV5-5 to TRBJ2-7; 8 bases fit TRBD1. The CDR3 has 14 residues. Trimming took 2 bases from V and 5 from J; bases not matched to a gene: 6. Germline values: CDR1 SGHKS, CDR2 YYEKEE (reference sequence). CDR3 amino acids: CASSFGQGADEQYF. The CDR3 bases are TGTGCCAGCAGCTTCGGGCAGGGGGCTGACGAGCAGTACTTC.

There are a few counts of this clone. The chain uses TRBV29-1 and TRBJ1-3; 9 bases line up with TRBD1. V was clipped by 6 bases and J by 7 bases; unmatched bases: 4. This CDR3 comprises 12 residues. CDR1 and CDR2 from the germline V gene are SQVTM and ANQGSEA. The CDR3 region has the DNA TGCAGCGTCCGGGACAGGGTTAACACCATATATTTT. It specifies CSVRDRVNTIYF.

This rearrangement joins TRBV5-3 to TRBJ1-5, with D possibly TRBD1 on 5 matching bases. TRBV5-3 is annotated as an ORF whose role is uncertain. The CDR3 covers 17 residues. Trimming cost V 4 bases and J 4 bases, with 21 bases left between them. The DNA for the CDR3 is TGTGCCAGAAGCGGGACTCGGGGCCGCCTTGGGAATCAGCCCCAGCATTTT. The encoded protein is CARSGTRGRLGNQPQHF.

This chain joins TRBV5-4 and TRBJ1-2, with D possibly matching TRBD1 (5 bases). The ends were cut back, 0 bases at V and 6 bases at J, with 9 bases in the middle. From germline, CDR1 is SGHNT and CDR2 YYREEE (reference sequence). The CDR3 extends over 13 amino acids. CDR3 region: CASSLEGLDGYTF. The CDR3 DNA sequence: TGTGCCAGCAGCTTGGAGGGGCTGGATGGCTACACCTTC. Full variable domain (missing parts from reference TRBV5-4 and TRBJ1-2): ETGVTQSPTHLIKTRGQQVTLRCSSQSGHNTVSWYQQALGQGPQFIFQYYREEENGRGNFPPRFSGLQFPNYSSELNVNALELDDSALYLCASSLEGLDGYTFGSGTRLTVV.

V gene TRBV18 combines with J gene TRBJ1-5; 9 nucleotides agree with TRBD1. CDR1 KGHSH and CDR2 LQKENI come from the germline V gene. The CDR3 loop spans 14 amino acids. The trim removed 2 bases at V and 8 bases at J, leaving 4 bases unmatched. As DNA, the CDR3 is TGTGCCAGCTCACCAAGTAGGACAGGGGAGCCCCAGCATTTT. This encodes CASSPSRTGEPQHF.

This rearrangement joins TRBV10-3 to TRBJ2-7, with 11 bases matching TRBD2. CDR3 length equals 14 residues. J was trimmed by 6 bases and V by 7 bases; bases with no gene match: 8. Germline V lookup: CDR1 ENHRY, CDR2 SYGVKD. The CDR3 protein is CAIKIAGGPGEQYF. CDR3 nucleotides: TGTGCCATCAAGATAGCGGGGGGGCCAGGCGAGCAGTACTTC.

The chain is built from TRBV7-6 and TRBJ2-1; D perhaps matches TRBD2 (6 bases). This CDR3 contains 13 residues. From germline, CDR1 is SGHVS and CDR2 FNYEAQ. V dropped 5 bases and J dropped 11 bases, with 16 bases sitting between them. The CDR3 nucleotides are TGTGCCAGCAGCGCCCGGACACGGGGGAAGCAGTTCTTC. Protein product: CASSARTRGKQFF.

This clone occurred a few times. The chain couples TRBV5-6 to TRBJ2-5; maybe TRBD1 (6 bases). The CDR3 totals 15 residues. Germline V lookup: CDR1 SGHDT, CDR2 YYEEEE. The ends were cut back, 2 bases at V and 1 base at J, with 12 bases in the middle. The CDR3 here is CASSFRQALQETQYF. The CDR3 region has the DNA TGTGCCAGCAGCTTCAGACAGGCCCTCCAAGAGACCCAGTACTTC.

J is TRBJ2-5 and V is TRBV27, with 12 bases matching TRBD2. The CDR3 loop spans 17 amino acids. J lost 0 bases, V lost 6 bases, and 8 bases had no gene match. Germline V lookup: CDR1 MNHEY, CDR2 SMNVEV (reference sequence). The CDR3 sequence: CASRVLAGGWYQETQYF. CDR3 nucleotides: TGTGCCAGCAGGGTACTAGCGGGGGGTTGGTACCAAGAGACCCAGTACTTC.

The chain carries TRBV25-1 and TRBJ2-5; 9 nucleotides line up with TRBD2. The CDR3 is 16 amino acids. V was pared by 2 bases and J by 5 bases, with 9 bases of the junction left unmatched. Per the germline V gene, CDR1 is MGHDK and CDR2 is SYGVNS. Here the CDR3 DNA reads TGTGCCAGCAGTGAAGAGGGTAGCGGGGGCTACGAGACCCAGTACTTC. As protein: CASSEEGSGGYETQYF.

The J gene is TRBJ2-3, the V gene TRBV5-4, with TRBD2 identical over 10 bases. The V segment lost 4 bases and the J segment 2 bases; nucleotides outside the gene matches: 10. There are 17 residues in the CDR3. Germline CDR1 is SGHNT and CDR2 is YYREEE (reference sequence). CDR3 sequence reads: CASSPRALAGVTDTQYF. DNA for the CDR3: TGTGCCAGCAGCCCCCGGGCGCTAGCGGGGGTCACAGATACGCAGTATTTT.

V and J are TRBV5-1 and TRBJ2-2; TRBD1 agrees at 7 bases. V gave up 2 bases and J gave up 4 bases; unmatched junction bases: 5. Germline CDR1 and CDR2: SGHRS and YFSETQ. CDR3 length equals 15 residues. The CDR3 coding sequence is TGCGCCAGCAGCTTACAGGGGATTACCACCGGGGAGCTGTTTTTT. This codes for CASSLQGITTGELFF.

The V gene is TRBV2, the J gene TRBJ1-1; 8 bases line up with TRBD1. V lost 5 bases to trimming and J lost 5 bases; unmatched junction nucleotides: 1. CDR1 SNHLY and CDR2 FYNNEI come from the germline V gene. The CDR3 extends over 12 amino acids. CDR3 in DNA: TGTGCCAGCAGTACAGGGGGGACTGAAGCTTTCTTT. Encoded protein: CASSTGGTEAFF. The full variable domain, its missing parts supplied by reference TRBV2 and TRBJ1-1, is EPEVTQTPSHQVTQMGQEVILRCVPISNHLYFYWYRQILGQKVEFLVSFYNNEISEKSEIFDDQFSVERPDGSNFTLKIRSTKLEDSAMYFCASSTGGTEAFFGQGTRLTVV.

The chain combines TRBV6-1 with TRBJ2-3; unclear D gene. This CDR3 has 12 residues. V lost 4 bases and J 6 bases, leaving 8 bases between the germline ends. The germline CDR1 and CDR2 sequences are MNHNS and SASEGT. In DNA, the CDR3 is TGTGCCAGCAGTGGTCTGTCGGATACGCAGTATTTT. Encoded protein: CASSGLSDTQYF.

This clone was seen once. This chain uses TRBV5-1 with TRBJ2-2, with TRBD1 matching 8 bases. CDR3 length: 14 residues. V was pared by 7 bases and J by 2 bases, with 4 bases of the junction left unmatched. The germline V gene has CDR1 SGHRS and CDR2 YFSETQ. The CDR3 DNA sequence: TGCGCCAGCCGGGGACAGGTCAACACCGGGGAGCTGTTTTTT. This codes for CASRGQVNTGELFF.

This clone was seen more than once but under ten times. This sequence joins TRBV30 and TRBJ1-2, with D perhaps matching TRBD1 (5 bases). The CDR3 covers 15 residues. CDR1 and CDR2 (germline): GTSNPN, SVGIG (reference sequence). Trimming stripped 5 bases from V and 0 bases from J, with 16 bases between. CDR3 in DNA: TGTGCCTGGGTGGGGGGTCAGCGACCTAACTATGGCTACACCTTC. Its protein product is CAWVGGQRPNYGYTF.

The chain is built from TRBV6-1 and TRBJ1-5; possibly TRBD1 for D (5 bases). V dropped 1 base and J dropped 1 base, with 17 bases sitting between them. The V gene's germline CDR1 is MNHNS and CDR2 SASEGT. The CDR3 runs to 18 residues. Written as DNA, the CDR3 is TGTGCCAGCAGTGAAGAAGTCCCACAGGATGCGAGCAATCAGCCCCAGCATTTT. Amino acids: CASSEEVPQDASNQPQHF.

This clone occurred once. This sequence joins TRBV30 and TRBJ1-4; D unresolved. Germline loops: CDR1 GTSNPN, CDR2 SVGIG (reference sequence). The CDR3 is made up of 14 amino acids. V lost 4 bases and J lost 1, with 10 bases in between. CDR3 sequence: CAWNRGKTNEKLFF. CDR3 bases: TGTGCCTGGAATCGCGGAAAAACTAATGAAAAACTGTTTTTT.

This clone was detected only a few times. The chain uses TRBV18 and TRBJ2-7, with TRBD1 matching over 11 bases. The CDR3 totals 13 residues. J was trimmed by 5 bases and V by 6 bases; bases with no gene match: 3. CDR1 is KGHSH and CDR2 is LQKENI in the germline V gene. The CDR3, as DNA: TGTGCCAGCTCCGGGACAGGGGGAGACGAGCAGTACTTC. It translates to CASSGTGGDEQYF.

This clone was detected a few times. The chain uses TRBV5-6 and TRBJ2-7, with D tentatively TRBD2 (6 bases). The CDR3 totals 17 residues. Per the germline V gene, CDR1 is SGHDT and CDR2 is YYEEEE. Trimming pared 3 bases from V and 0 bases from J, leaving 19 bases between. The CDR3 nucleotides are TGTGCCAGCAGCTGGTCGCGGGGACGAAGAGCCTCCTACGAGCAGTACTTC. Amino acids: CASSWSRGRRASYEQYF.

V gene TRBV2 combines with J gene TRBJ1-1, with no clear D. Germline assignment: CDR1 SNHLY and CDR2 FYNNEI. This CDR3 comprises 11 residues. Trimming removed 5 bases from V and 5 bases from J, with 6 bases in between. The CDR3 is CASSPVTEAFF. The CDR3, as DNA: TGTGCCAGCAGTCCGGTGACTGAAGCTTTCTTT.

V usage is TRBV14 and J usage is TRBJ2-7; D unresolved. The CDR3 is 13 amino acids. The germline CDR1 and CDR2 sequences are SGHDN and FVKESK. V dropped 0 bases and J dropped 4 bases, with 7 bases sitting between them. CDR3 in DNA: TGTGCCAGCAGCCAAGATCACGGTTACGAGCAGTACTTC. Its translation: CASSQDHGYEQYF.

This chain links TRBV11-2 with TRBJ2-7; 11 nucleotides agree with TRBD1. This CDR3 spans 14 amino acids. The V segment lost 7 bases and the J segment 3 bases; nucleotides outside the gene matches: 5. Germline assignment: CDR1 SGHAT and CDR2 FQNNGV. DNA of the CDR3: TGTGCCAGCATGGACAGGGGGCTGGTCTACGAGCAGTACTTC. Its translation is CASMDRGLVYEQYF. The full variable domain, completed using reference TRBV11-2 and TRBJ2-7, is EAGVAQSPRYKIIEKRQSVAFWCNPISGHATLYWYQQILGQGPKLLIQFQNNGVVDDSQLPKDRFSAERLKGVDSTLKIQPAKLEDSAVYLCASMDRGLVYEQYFGPGTRLTVT.

The J gene is TRBJ2-5, the V gene TRBV7-6; the D gene is possibly TRBD2 (6 bases). Trimming removed 3 bases at V and 2 bases at J, with 13 bases between. The CDR3 is made up of 15 amino acids. From germline, CDR1 is SGHVS and CDR2 FNYEAQ. The CDR3 DNA reads TGTGCCAGCAGCTTGTCGGGGGAGTTTCAAGAGACCCAGTACTTC. Amino acids: CASSLSGEFQETQYF.

The chain recombines TRBV4-1 with TRBJ2-7, with D tentatively TRBD1 (6 bases). From germline, CDR1 is MGHRA and CDR2 YSYEKL. V lost 9 bases, J lost 4 bases, and 19 bases lay in between. The CDR3 contains 14 residues. The DNA of the CDR3 is TGCGCCAGGGGGGCCTTGAGACGACTATACGAGCAGTACTTC. Its protein is CARGALRRLYEQYF.